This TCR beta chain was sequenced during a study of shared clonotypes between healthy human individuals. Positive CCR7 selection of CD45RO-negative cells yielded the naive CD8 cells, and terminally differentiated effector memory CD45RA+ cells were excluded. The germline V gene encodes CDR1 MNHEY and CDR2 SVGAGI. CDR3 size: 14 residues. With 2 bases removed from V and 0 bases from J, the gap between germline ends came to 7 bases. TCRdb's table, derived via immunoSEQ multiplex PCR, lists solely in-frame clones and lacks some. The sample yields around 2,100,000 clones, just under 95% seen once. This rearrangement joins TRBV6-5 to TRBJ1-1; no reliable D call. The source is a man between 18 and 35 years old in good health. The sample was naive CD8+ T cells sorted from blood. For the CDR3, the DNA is TGTGCCAGCAGTTACGTGGAAATGAACACTGAAGCTTTCTTT. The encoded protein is CASSYVEMNTEAFF.